This T cell receptor (beta chain) derives from a study of blood T cell repertoires in COVID-19. Background on the study: Researchers got acute and convalescent COVID-19 samples from the United States, Italy and Spain. PBMCs, B-cell-depleted T cells, or T cells provided the cDNA or gDNA that made up the material.

CDR1 GTSNPN and CDR2 SVGIG come from the germline V gene (reference sequence). Trimming shortened V by 3 bases and J by 1 base, and 6 bases separated the two germline ends. The CDR3 length is 12 residues. Clones were read by immunoSEQ multiplex PCR, and TCRdb kept only the in-frame ones, dropping some. The repertoire holds some 400,000 clones, 90% to 95% seen once, with roughly 0.86% in the top ten. The source material was PBMCs or T cells enriched from blood (not recorded which). The receptor's source is a woman in her forties who had been exposed to COVID-19. The chain uses TRBV30 and TRBJ1-1; D is undetermined. Here the CDR3 reads CAWSQENTEAFF. The CDR3 DNA reads as TGTGCCTGGAGCCAGGAGAACACTGAAGCTTTCTTT.